Listed below are T cell receptor beta chains from one sample, sequenced in a study of blood T cells in healthy people across ages. In TCRdb, the 5' RACE reads were re-called with MiXCR into one record per CDR3 protein. The sample includes hundreds of thousands of distinct CDR3 sequences, around 48% of them seen just once. Specimen: blood. These receptors came from a young man in good health. Both conserved end residues are part of each CDR3. A D gene is named only where the DNA matches it firmly. The size entry is marked missing in some rows and otherwise reads once, few, many or a size class.

j_call	v_call	clone_size	d_call	cdr3_nt	cdr3_aa
TRBJ2-1	TRBV3-1	few	.	TGTGCCAGCAGCCAAGGCCGGTACTCCTACAATGAGCAGTTCTTC	CASSQGRYSYNEQFF
TRBJ2-7	TRBV18	.	TRBD2	TGTGCCAGCTCTATATACAGTCAACTAGCGGGGAGCTCCTACGAGCAGTACTTC	CASSIYSQLAGSSYEQYF
TRBJ1-1	TRBV7-2	.	.	TGTGCCAGCAGCTTAGAGTGGCAGGGGAACACTGAAGCTTTCTTT	CASSLEWQGNTEAFF
TRBJ2-5	TRBV29-1	.	.	TGCAGCGTTCCCTCAGACACCCAAGAGACCCAGTACTTC	CSVPSDTQETQYF
TRBJ2-5	TRBV4-2	few	TRBD2	TGTGCCAGCAGCCAAGAATCCAGCGGGAACACCCAAGAGACCCAGTACTTC	CASSQESSGNTQETQYF
TRBJ2-5	TRBV3-1	few	.	TGTGCCAGCAGCCAGAGGGGAGTCCCAGAGACCCAGTACTTC	CASSQRGVPETQYF
TRBJ2-5	TRBV25-1	.	.	TGTGCCAGCAGTGAATATAAGACAGGAGAAACCCAAGAGACCCAGTACTTC	CASSEYKTGETQETQYF
TRBJ2-2	TRBV11-3	.	.	TGTGCCAGCAGCCCTGGGGGTAGCGTGAACACCGGGGAGCTGTTTTTT	CASSPGGSVNTGELFF
TRBJ1-3	TRBV12-3/TRBV12-4	.	.	TGTGCCAGCTCGGGGCCCAGCTCTGGAAACACCATATATTTT	CASSGPSSGNTIYF
TRBJ2-3	TRBV29-1	few	TRBD2	TGCAGTGGACTAGCGGGGGTTTTGGGAGATACGCAGTATTTT	CSGLAGVLGDTQYF
TRBJ2-7	TRBV4-2	.	TRBD2	TGTGCCAGCAGCCATTCTTCCGGTAGCGGGGGGGCCTACGAGCAGTACTTC	CASSHSSGSGGAYEQYF
TRBJ2-7	TRBV5-1	.	TRBD1	TGCGCCAGCAGCGCGGACAGGACAACCTACGAGCAGTACTTC	CASSADRTTYEQYF
TRBJ2-1	TRBV20-1	.	.	TGCAGTGCTCCAAAGGGGGGTGGGGATGAGCAGTTCTTC	CSAPKGGGDEQFF
TRBJ2-7	TRBV2	.	.	TGTGCCAGTGTACTCTCGGTGTTCTACGAGCAGTACTTC	CASVLSVFYEQYF
TRBJ2-5	TRBV18	.	.	TGTGCCAACTCACCACCAGGGGAGGAGACCCAGTACTTC	CANSPPGEETQYF
TRBJ2-5	TRBV20-1	.	.	TGCAGTGCTAGAGATCGGCTATATGTAGGCCTAGGGGGGACCCAGTACTTC	CSARDRLYVGLGGTQYF
TRBJ1-4	TRBV6-1	.	.	TGTGCCAGCAGCGAGCTGCTGGCGGCGACTAATGAAAAACTGTTTTTT	CASSELLAATNEKLFF
TRBJ1-5	TRBV28	.	.	TGTGCCAGCAGGCGCCCCGGGTCTTATAGCAATCAGCCCCAGCATTTT	CASRRPGSYSNQPQHF
TRBJ1-1	TRBV5-1	.	.	TGCGCCAGCAGCCCTACAGGGTGGGACACTGAAGCTTTCTTT	CASSPTGWDTEAFF
TRBJ2-5	TRBV7-7	many	.	TGTGCTAGCAGCGAAGGGGGGCTCCTCGGGACCCAGTACTTC	CASSEGGLLGTQYF
TRBJ2-1	TRBV6-2/TRBV6-3	.	.	TGTGCCAGCAGTTCTAGGGGTGGGGAGCAGTTCTTC	CASSSRGGEQFF
TRBJ2-4	TRBV20-1	.	TRBD2	TGCAGTGCTAGAGACGAAAGAGATCCACTAGCGGGGGGAGCCAAAAACATTCAGTACTTC	CSARDERDPLAGGAKNIQYF
TRBJ2-1	TRBV4-1	.	.	TGCGCCAGCAGCCAAGATGGGACCATCTACAATGAGCAGTTCTTC	CASSQDGTIYNEQFF
TRBJ2-7	TRBV5-6	.	.	TGTGCCAGCAGCTGCGAGCAGTACTTC	CASSCEQYF
TRBJ2-7	TRBV20-1	many	TRBD1	TGCAGTGCCCCGGGGACAGGGGCAAGATATTACTACGAGCAGTACTTC	CSAPGTGARYYYEQYF
TRBJ2-6	TRBV3-1	.	.	TGTGCCAGCAGCCATGGAAGCACTGGGGCCAACGTCCTGACTTTC	CASSHGSTGANVLTF
TRBJ2-1	TRBV7-3	few	TRBD2	TGTGCCAGCAGCTTAGGGGTAGCGGGGGGTCTGTTCTTC	CASSLGVAGGLFF
TRBJ1-4	TRBV6-5	.	.	TGTGCCAGCAGTTACGTTGGTCGGGTGCAGGGCGGCGGCGAAAAACTGTTTTTT	CASSYVGRVQGGGEKLFF
TRBJ1-1	TRBV27	.	.	TGTGCCAGCAGTTTGGGGGGGTTCACTGAAACTTTCTTT	CASSLGGFTETFF
TRBJ1-6	TRBV7-2	.	.	TGTGCCGGAGGTGCCCGATTGAATTCACCCCTCCACTTT	CAGGARLNSPLHF
TRBJ2-2	TRBV6-5	.	TRBD1	TGTGCCAGTACAACAGGGGCCGGGGAGCTGTTTTTT	CASTTGAGELFF
TRBJ2-7	TRBV9	.	.	TGTGCCAGCAGCGTAGCAGCAATGAGTTGCGAGCAGTACTTC	CASSVAAMSCEQYF
TRBJ2-7	TRBV7-8	.	.	TGTGCCAGCAGCTTAGAGGGACCGCGTGACGAGCAGTACTTC	CASSLEGPRDEQYF
TRBJ2-4	TRBV21-1	.	.	TGTGCCAGCACCCCAGGACACCTTCGGTACTTC	CASTPGHLRYF
TRBJ1-6	TRBV12-3/TRBV12-4	.	TRBD1	TGTGCCAGCAGTTTCTCAGGGGGAAATTCACCCCTCCACTTT	CASSFSGGNSPLHF
TRBJ2-1	TRBV7-2	.	.	TGTGCCAGCAGCGCCGCAGGGTCGGCGGGCAATGAGCAGTTCTTC	CASSAAGSAGNEQFF
TRBJ2-4	TRBV10-3	few	TRBD1	TGTGCCATCAGTGAGTCGACAGGGGGCTTGAACATTCAGTACTTC	CAISESTGGLNIQYF
TRBJ2-7	TRBV6-1	few	TRBD1	TGTGCCAGCTACCGACAGGGGGGAATCTACGAGCAGTACTTC	CASYRQGGIYEQYF
TRBJ1-4	TRBV9	.	.	TGTGCCAGCAGCGTAAGTGGGACAACTAATGAAAAACTGTTTTTT	CASSVSGTTNEKLFF
TRBJ2-1	TRBV9	.	.	TGTGCCAGCAGCGTAGTGGTCTATTCTGGAGAGCAGTTCTTC	CASSVVVYSGEQFF
TRBJ2-2	TRBV7-2	.	.	TGTGCCAGCAGCTTACGGGGAAGGACCGGGGAGCTGTTTTTT	CASSLRGRTGELFF
TRBJ2-3	TRBV2	.	TRBD1	TGTGCCGCTGGGACAGGGGCTAGCACAGATACGCAGTATTTT	CAAGTGASTDTQYF
TRBJ2-5	TRBV7-9	.	.	TGTGCCAGCAGTTCGCGACGGAATAGCCAAGAGACCCAGTACTTC	CASSSRRNSQETQYF
TRBJ1-2	TRBV6-1	.	.	TGTGCCAGCGGCGTGGGGGGCAGCTATGGCTACACCTTC	CASGVGGSYGYTF
TRBJ1-2	TRBV3-1	.	.	TGTGCCAGCAGCCATCTCAACAGGGTGGGGGGCTACACCTTC	CASSHLNRVGGYTF
TRBJ1-5	TRBV5-5	.	.	TGTGCCAGCAGCCCGGATAACAATCAGCCCCAGCATTTT	CASSPDNNQPQHF